This entry features one T cell receptor beta chain sequence. Its antigen is unknown. Additional DNA sequences in this sample encode the identical CDR3. This record comes from a study of graft-versus-host responses after intestinal transplantation. Here immunoSEQ multiplex PCR was the method, and the copy in TCRdb shows in-frame clones only, minus some. The data contain about 130,000 clones, about 90% of them seen just once; the ten biggest clones take up around 0.19%. Sequencing was performed on unstimulated CD4+ T cells sorted from spleen or lymph node cells, taken before intestinal transplant. The receptor's source is a human donor who received an intestinal transplant.

DNA of the CDR3: TGTGCCAGCAGTTTTAATGAGCAGTTCTTC. Translation: CASSFNEQFF. The gene calls are TRBV28 and TRBJ2-1, with unresolved D. V dropped 3 bases and J dropped 7 bases, with 1 base sitting between them. This CDR3 is built from 10 residues. Per the germline V gene, CDR1 is MDHEN and CDR2 is SYDVKM.